This entry describes one T cell receptor beta chain. Its antigen is unknown. This sample was included in a study of cytomegalovirus exposure and HLA in healthy donors. Germline loops: CDR1 SGDLS, CDR2 YYNGEE. This CDR3 has 14 amino acids. Deletions cut 2 bases from V and 7 bases from J, with 12 bases between. Study-wide findings and caveats: Later, TCR association rates were found to vary by HLA locus, highest for DRB1 and lowest for HLA-C. When analyzed later, a missense DCLRE1C variant was found to be linked to TCR beta V- and J-gene trimming.

Primers for the PCR totalled 60 Vbeta and 13 Jbeta. Original data processing: An analysis performed later counted roughly 80 million unique TCR beta chains (roughly 10 million of them shared). TCRdb keeps only in-frame clones here, not all; method: immunoSEQ multiplex PCR. That table furnishes V, J and clone size, whereas the DNA furnished D and trimming. The table shows under 95,000 clones, with about 78% occurring only once. The sequencing sample was made of PBMCs. The genes are TRBV9 and TRBJ2-2; D perhaps matches TRBD1 (6 bases). The source of this sequence is a male donor in good health and CMV-seronegative. This chain's CDR3 is CASSVGHLGGELFF. The CDR3 bases are TGTGCCAGCAGCGTGGGACATTTGGGCGGGGAGCTGTTTTTT.